The rows below give T cell receptor beta chains drawn from one sample of a study of tumor-infiltrating lymphocytes in primary liver carcinoma. TCRdb re-analysed the multiplex PCR reads in MiXCR, keeping a single row per CDR3 protein. The sample has about 320,000 distinct CDR3 sequences, 50% to 70% seen once. Sequencing was performed on peripheral blood. All receptors derive from a man in his forties or fifties with primary liver carcinoma and hepatitis B virus infection. The CDR3 runs from the conserved cysteine through the conserved F or W. Each record gives: V gene, J gene, CDR3 protein.

TRBV6-2/TRBV6-3,TRBJ2-2,CASISASAENTEELFF
TRBV6-1,TRBJ2-3,CASRPRGDTTDTQYF
TRBV6-2/TRBV6-3,TRBJ1-5,CATRPGALLKPQHF
TRBV7-9,TRBJ2-2,CASSLSTVSTGELFF
TRBV5-1,TRBJ2-1,CASSSQGADEQFF
TRBV11-1,TRBJ2-7,CASSIARDYEQYF
TRBV20-1,TRBJ2-5,CSAAGTRAETQYF
TRBV24-1,TRBJ2-5,CATSDPDRAWETQYF
TRBV6-1,TRBJ2-5,CASSTGTGPETQYF
TRBV6-1,TRBJ2-5,CASSEWGSRVQETQYF
TRBV6-5,TRBJ1-1,CASSSPAHTEASF
TRBV29-1,TRBJ2-5,CGVARDGQETRYF
TRBV6-2/TRBV6-3,TRBJ2-1,CASSYGRVPSYNEQFF
TRBV6-1,TRBJ2-7,CASSGRREPPYEQYF
TRBV6-6,TRBJ1-2,CASRSGTGRAGYTF
TRBV4-3,TRBJ2-1,CASSQWPTYNEQSF
TRBV6-6,TRBJ1-5,CASRKTGNPQHF
TRBV28,TRBJ2-1,CASSRSPNEQFF
TRBV6-6,TRBJ1-2,CARSRDRINYGYTF
TRBV6-6,TRBJ2-1,CASSDRPDEQFF
TRBV14,TRBJ1-5,CASSPTGYSNQPQHF
TRBV6-1,TRBJ2-2,CASSEMGLGVGELFF
TRBV11-2,TRBJ2-7,CANTMQSGTLFDEQYF
TRBV6-6,TRBJ2-5,CASRNTASQETQYF
TRBV12-3/TRBV12-4,TRBJ2-1,CASSFSDNEQFF
TRBV5-1,TRBJ2-3,CASSFRDREADTQYF
TRBV11-2,TRBJ2-2,CASRRVQSSRSTGDLFF
TRBV11-2,TRBJ2-7,CTSRLEGGRNYEQYF
TRBV12-3/TRBV12-4,TRBJ1-5,CASILGTELKPQHF
TRBV7-8,TRBJ2-4,CASSLTGENNQYF
TRBV6-5,TRBJ2-7,CASSSPRAGGFYEQYF
TRBV5-5,TRBJ1-1,CASSFQQGTLATEAFF
TRBV6-2/TRBV6-3,TRBJ2-2,CASSYGLRGANTGELFF
TRBV4-2,TRBJ1-2,CASSQLRGGTYGYTF
TRBV6-2/TRBV6-3,TRBJ1-1,CASSPGGTANTEAFF
TRBV11-1,TRBJ1-2,CVSSATGANYGYTF
TRBV11-3,TRBJ2-1,CASSVRGWDNEQFF
TRBV6-5,TRBJ2-3,CASSYRDWDTDTQYF
TRBV30,TRBJ2-2,CAWSALGLAGEAGELFF
TRBV6-5,TRBJ2-2,CASRGQGEVRNTSELFF
TRBV4-2,TRBJ2-2,CACSRGQGARTEELFF
TRBV11-2,TRBJ2-2,CTSSPAYTGELLF
TRBV5-1,TRBJ1-2,CASSEFAGHGYTF
TRBV28,TRBJ1-5,CASSSPRIRTVSNQPQHF
TRBV7-8,TRBJ2-2,CASSHSSGNTPGELFF
TRBV6-6,TRBJ2-7,CASSLNGGAYEQYF
TRBV12-3/TRBV12-4,TRBJ2-5,CASSFRAEETQYF
TRBV5-1,TRBJ2-1,CASSFGGRGNNEQFF
TRBV6-5,TRBJ2-1,CANSQVDNEQFF
TRBV7-9,TRBJ2-7,CASSHADIQSEQYF
TRBV6-1,TRBJ1-4,CTSYTDWVNEKLFF
TRBV7-3,TRBJ2-1,CASSFIAGAGEQFF
TRBV6-5,TRBJ1-1,CASSPYLTGGNTEAFF
TRBV7-9,TRBJ2-7,CASSFTGGAIYEQYF
TRBV5-4,TRBJ2-1,CASSFPPYNEQFF
TRBV12-3/TRBV12-4,TRBJ2-1,CASSRSREQFF
TRBV2,TRBJ1-5,CASSATGGYQPQHF
TRBV11-2,TRBJ1-1,CASRTPDGGPEAFF
TRBV10-3,TRBJ2-7,CAISDEGRRPYEQYF